These 32 T cell receptor beta chains were all obtained from the same sample, sequenced in a study of shared clonotypes between healthy human individuals. TCRdb keeps only in-frame clones here, not all; method: immunoSEQ multiplex PCR. The data show 2 million to 2.5 million clones, under 97% seen once. The sample consisted of naive CD4+ T cells sorted from blood. Stated subset: CD45RA+ positively selected. These receptors all stem from a man aged 18 to 30 in good health.

The chain couples TRBV7-9 to TRBJ2-7; D may be TRBD1 (6 bases). Germline CDR1 is SEHNR and CDR2 is FQNEAQ (reference sequence). The CDR3 consists of 13 residues. V lost 7 bases and J lost 6, with 16 bases in between. CDR3 protein: CASTQGHTGEQYF. CDR3 nucleotides: TGTGCCAGCACCCAGGGACATACGGGCGAGCAGTACTTC.

The chain recombines TRBV7-3 with TRBJ2-2; TRBD2 aligns across 12 bases. CDR1 and CDR2 from the germline V gene are SGHTA and FQGTGA. With 4 bases clipped from V and 8 bases from J, the junction kept 8 bases outside the gene matches. The CDR3 is made up of 16 amino acids. CDR3: CASSSLAGGLKGELFF. CDR3 nucleotide sequence: TGTGCCAGCAGCTCCCTAGCGGGGGGGCTTAAAGGGGAGCTGTTTTTT. Filled out from reference TRBV7-3 and TRBJ2-2, the complete variable domain reads GAGVSQTPSNKVTEKGKYVELRCDPISGHTALYWYRQSLGQGPEFLIYFQGTGAADDSGLPNDRFFAVRPEGSVSTLKIQRTERGDSAVYLCASSSLAGGLKGELFFGEGSRLTVL.

The chain combines TRBV28 with TRBJ1-2, with D hard to call. V gave up 5 bases and J gave up 2 bases, with 9 bases separating them. The V gene's germline CDR1 is MDHEN and CDR2 SYDVKM. The CDR3 loop spans 13 amino acids. As DNA, the CDR3 is TGTGCCAGCAGTCCACCAGCCAACTATGGCTACACCTTC. Protein: CASSPPANYGYTF.

The CDR3 protein is CATSRDRSGTSPSAEQFF. The CDR3, as DNA: TGTGCCACCAGCAGAGATAGATCAGGGACTAGCCCCTCTGCTGAGCAGTTCTTC. The genes are TRBV15 and TRBJ2-1; TRBD2 matches 9 bases. Germline-derived CDR1 and CDR2 are LNHNV and YYDKDF (reference sequence). CDR3 length: 18 residues. The ends lost 0 bases at V and 9 bases at J; junction bases unmatched: 15.

A remark on this clone: This specimen includes other DNA sequences encoding the same CDR3. The V gene is TRBV5-1, the J gene TRBJ2-7; D might be TRBD1 (6 bases). CDR1 is SGHRS, CDR2 YFSETQ, per germline. Trimming took off 0 bases at V and 2 bases at J, with 9 bases between the two ends. CDR3 size: 14 residues. CDR3 residues: CASSLGTATYEQYF. The CDR3 coding sequence is TGCGCCAGCAGCTTGGGGACAGCAACCTACGAGCAGTACTTC.

This clone was observed a handful of times. V usage is TRBV10-2 and J usage is TRBJ1-6; TRBD1 is a possible D gene (5 bases). Germline assignment: CDR1 WSHSY and CDR2 SAAADI. The CDR3 has 14 amino acids. Deletions cut 6 bases from V and 6 bases from J, with 12 bases between. DNA of the CDR3: TGCGCCAGCAGCTCCGAGGGGCCTAATTCACCCCTCCACTTT. Translated: CASSSEGPNSPLHF.

The chain has TRBV9 and TRBJ2-3; D gene uncertain. The CDR3 is 13 amino acids. Trimming stripped 0 bases from V and 5 bases from J, with 7 bases between. CDR1 and CDR2 (germline): SGDLS, YYNGEE. CDR3 loop: CASSVGSVDTQYF. In DNA form, the CDR3 reads TGTGCCAGCAGCGTAGGCTCCGTAGATACGCAGTATTTT.

The chain has TRBV11-2 and TRBJ1-6, with a possible D match to TRBD1 (5 bases). This CDR3 region has 17 residues. In germline, CDR1 is SGHAT, CDR2 FQNNGV. Trimming shortened V by 6 bases and J by 2 bases, and 17 bases separated the two germline ends. This chain's CDR3 is CASSPMVGGTYNSPLHF. In DNA, the CDR3 is TGTGCCAGCAGTCCTATGGTCGGGGGGACCTATAATTCACCCCTCCACTTT.

J is TRBJ2-1 and V is TRBV6-5, with 12 bases identical to TRBD2. The J segment lost 9 bases and the V segment lost 5 bases, leaving 8 bases of the junction unmatched. The CDR3 is made up of 15 amino acids. Germline loops: CDR1 MNHEY, CDR2 SVGAGI. CDR3 in amino acids: CASSKSSGGAPEQFF. DNA for the CDR3: TGTGCCAGCAGTAAATCTAGCGGGGGGGCCCCTGAGCAGTTCTTC.

A single count supports this clone. The chain couples TRBV5-1 to TRBJ2-7; the match to TRBD2 covers 12 bases. CDR3 length equals 16 residues. Per germline, CDR1 SGHRS and CDR2 YFSETQ. J was trimmed by 4 bases and V by 4 bases; bases with no gene match: 9. CDR3 sequence: CASSLRTSGELYEQYF. In DNA form, the CDR3 reads TGCGCCAGCAGCCTACGGACTAGCGGGGAGTTGTACGAGCAGTACTTC.

The chain uses TRBV7-2 and TRBJ2-7; 11 bases are a match to TRBD2. CDR3 length: 15 amino acids. The germline V gene encodes CDR1 SGHTA and CDR2 FQGNSA. V dropped 7 bases and J dropped 2; count of bases not matched to a gene: 7. CDR3: CASTQTSGATYEQYF. The CDR3 DNA reads TGTGCCAGCACCCAGACTAGCGGGGCGACCTACGAGCAGTACTTC.

CDR3 region: CASSEDSRNEKLFF. CDR3 nucleotides: TGTGCCAGCAGCGAGGACAGTCGTAATGAAAAACTGTTTTTT. The chain links TRBV5-8 to TRBJ1-4; D is perhaps TRBD1 (6 bases). In germline, CDR1 is SGHTS, CDR2 YDEGEE. CDR3 length equals 14 residues. V was cut by 4 bases and J by 4 bases, with 11 bases left in between.

The chain carries TRBV4-1 and TRBJ2-2; possibly TRBD1 or TRBD2 for D (5 bases each). This CDR3 has 16 residues. Looked up from germline, CDR1 is MGHRA and CDR2 is YSYEKL. The V end was cut by 4 bases, the J end by 5 bases, with 17 bases between. The CDR3 spells CASSPLLWGTTGELFF. The CDR3 nucleotides are TGCGCCAGCAGCCCCCTCTTGTGGGGGACGACCGGGGAGCTGTTTTTT.

V is TRBV29-1 and J is TRBJ2-1; tentatively, D is TRBD2 (6 bases). CDR3 length: 14 amino acids. Germline assignment: CDR1 SQVTM and CDR2 ANQGSEA. V was pared by 6 bases and J by 3 bases, with 15 bases between. The DNA for the CDR3 is TGCAGCGTCGCGGGGCGGAGTATCTACAATGAGCAGTTCTTC. Protein: CSVAGRSIYNEQFF.

The chain joins TRBV9 to TRBJ1-3, with D possibly TRBD1 on 5 matching bases. This CDR3 comprises 15 residues. V was trimmed by 0 bases and J by 4 bases, leaving 11 bases between them. Germline CDR1 reads SGDLS; CDR2 reads YYNGEE. The CDR3 reads CASSVGGAEGNTIYF. In nucleotides, the CDR3 is TGTGCCAGCAGCGTAGGAGGGGCGGAAGGAAACACCATATATTTT.

This rearrangement joins TRBV28 to TRBJ1-5; D unresolved. The CDR3 is 13 amino acids. Germline CDR1 and CDR2: MDHEN and SYDVKM. Trimming cost V 6 bases and J 1 base, with 7 bases left between them. CDR3 nucleotide sequence: TGTGCCAGCAGGATTGAAAGCAATCAGCCCCAGCATTTT. Translated, it gives CASRIESNQPQHF.

This chain links TRBV6-1 with TRBJ1-2; no clear D. The CDR3 is 13 residues long. V lost 2 bases and J 8 bases, leaving 12 bases between the germline ends. Germline values: CDR1 MNHNS, CDR2 SASEGT. The DNA for the CDR3 is TGTGCCAGCAGTGAACGCGGGCTTCGGGGCTACACCTTC. Encoded protein: CASSERGLRGYTF.

The chain employs TRBV7-2 and TRBJ2-3; 12 bases agree with TRBD2. Germline values: CDR1 SGHTA, CDR2 FQGNSA. The CDR3 is made up of 16 amino acids. Unmatched junction bases numbered 8, after V lost 5 bases and J lost 5 bases. The CDR3 region is CASSEELAGGVDTQYF. The CDR3 region has the DNA TGTGCCAGCAGCGAGGAACTAGCGGGGGGTGTAGATACGCAGTATTTT. Supplemented by reference TRBV7-2 and TRBJ2-3, the full variable domain reads GAGVSQSPSNKVTEKGKDVELRCDPISGHTALYWYRQSLGQGLEFLIYFQGNSAPDKSGLPSDRFSAERTGGSVSTLTIQRTQQEDSAVYLCASSEELAGGVDTQYFGPGTRLTVL.

This chain connects TRBV29-1 to TRBJ1-3, with D perhaps TRBD1 (6 bases). The ends were cut back, 5 bases at V and 6 bases at J, with 11 bases in the middle. Germline V lookup: CDR1 SQVTM, CDR2 ANQGSEA. CDR3 length equals 12 residues. CDR3 sequence reads: CSVSKGENTIYF. In nucleotides, the CDR3 is TGCAGCGTTTCTAAGGGGGAAAACACCATATATTTT.

This rearrangement joins TRBV5-1 to TRBJ1-1; D is possibly TRBD1 (5 bases). The length of the CDR3 is 14 residues. V lost 3 bases, J lost 0 bases, and 9 bases lay in between. The germline CDR1 and CDR2 sequences are SGHRS and YFSETQ. CDR3 in DNA: TGCGCCAGCAGCTCGACAGCCATGAACACTGAAGCTTTCTTT. The encoded protein is CASSSTAMNTEAFF.

V gene TRBV5-1 combines with J gene TRBJ1-5; 10 bases are shared with TRBD1. This CDR3 has 15 residues. Germline V CDR1 and CDR2: SGHRS, YFSETQ. V trimming: 4 bases; J trimming: 7 bases; junction bases outside the gene matches: 8. The CDR3 region is CASSPGTGERQPQHF. CDR3 in DNA: TGCGCCAGCAGCCCAGGGACAGGGGAGAGACAGCCCCAGCATTTT.

Only one count was recorded for this clone. The chain couples TRBV5-1 to TRBJ2-3, with 7 nucleotides matching TRBD2. The CDR3 is made up of 15 amino acids. CDR1 is SGHRS and CDR2 is YFSETQ in the germline V gene. V lost 0 bases to trimming and J lost 6 bases; unmatched junction nucleotides: 7. This chain's CDR3 is CASSLGGGSIDTQYF. CDR3 nucleotides: TGCGCCAGCAGCTTGGGAGGCGGGAGTATCGATACGCAGTATTTT.

This chain uses TRBV7-2 with TRBJ1-5, with TRBD1 matching over 8 bases. V lost 1 base and J lost 3; bases outside the gene matches: 5. The CDR3 spans 16 residues. Looked up from germline, CDR1 is SGHTA and CDR2 is FQGNSA. CDR3 DNA sequence: TGTGCCAGCAGCTTAGTGACAGGGGCCCTCAATCAGCCCCAGCATTTT. It encodes CASSLVTGALNQPQHF.

The chain links TRBV27 to TRBJ1-2, with TRBD1 matching 7 bases. CDR1 is MNHEY, CDR2 SMNVEV, per germline (reference sequence). The CDR3 totals 14 residues. The junction had 7 bases not matched to a gene; V was cut back by 5 bases and J by 4 bases. DNA of the CDR3: TGTGCCAGCAGTCCCCGACAGGGACTCTATGGCTACACCTTC. Translation: CASSPRQGLYGYTF.

CDR3 in amino acids: CASSGTVEWTEAFF. The CDR3 region has the DNA TGCGCCAGCAGTGGGACAGTAGAGTGGACTGAAGCTTTCTTT. This rearrangement joins TRBV10-2 to TRBJ1-1, with D possibly matching TRBD1 (6 bases). The CDR3 runs to 14 residues. Looked up from germline, CDR1 is WSHSY and CDR2 is SAAADI. V lost 4 bases and J 5 bases, leaving 14 bases between the germline ends.

J is TRBJ2-7 and V is TRBV18; D gene ambiguous. Trimming stripped 3 bases from V and 2 bases from J, with 5 bases between. The germline CDR1 and CDR2 sequences are KGHSH and LQKENI. The CDR3 runs 12 residues. The CDR3 protein is CASSPDAYEQYF. DNA for the CDR3: TGTGCCAGCTCACCGGACGCCTACGAGCAGTACTTC. Full variable domain (rest looked up from reference TRBV18 and TRBJ2-7): NAGVMQNPRHLVRRRGQEARLRCSPMKGHSHVYWYRQLPEEGLKFMVYLQKENIIDESGMPKERFSAEFPKEGPSILRIQQVVRGDSAAYFCASSPDAYEQYFGPGTRLTVT.

With regard to this clone: This specimen includes other DNA sequences encoding the same CDR3. The chain employs TRBV19 and TRBJ1-2, with D possibly TRBD1 on 5 matching bases. The CDR3 has 13 residues. V gave up 7 bases and J gave up 4 bases, with 13 bases separating them. CDR1 and CDR2 (germline): LNHDA, SQIVND (reference sequence). In DNA form, the CDR3 reads TGTGCCAGTACGCCAGGGCCAGGCTATGGCTACACCTTC. This codes for CASTPGPGYGYTF.

The J gene is TRBJ2-7, the V gene TRBV4-1, with 8 bases matching TRBD1. Per germline, CDR1 MGHRA and CDR2 YSYEKL. The length of the CDR3 is 16 residues. Losses at the gene ends were 4 bases for V and 5 bases for J; bases not matched to a gene: 13. The CDR3 here is CASSRTGQGRFDEQYF. CDR3 DNA: TGCGCCAGCAGCCGAACCGGACAGGGCCGGTTCGACGAGCAGTACTTC.

The CDR3 DNA follows: TGTGCCAGCAGTTACTCGAACCAGCGGGGGATGAAGACCCAGTACTTC. Its translation: CASSYSNQRGMKTQYF. V and J are TRBV6-5 and TRBJ2-5; 8 bases agree with TRBD2. V was clipped by 0 bases and J by 6 bases; unmatched bases: 9. The CDR3 length is 16 residues. Germline V gene sequence: CDR1 MNHEY, CDR2 SVGAGI.

The chain carries TRBV18 and TRBJ2-2; 10 nucleotides align to TRBD1. Losses at the gene ends were 1 base for V and 3 bases for J; bases not matched to a gene: 2. The CDR3 is 16 amino acids. Germline CDR1 is KGHSH and CDR2 is LQKENI. The DNA for the CDR3 is TGTGCCAGCTCACCACTCGGACAGGGGGACACCGGGGAGCTGTTTTTT. It is translated as CASSPLGQGDTGELFF.

The J gene is TRBJ2-1, the V gene TRBV7-2, with 10 bases matching TRBD1. This CDR3 contains 13 residues. Germline CDR1 SGHTA, CDR2 FQGNSA. Losses at the gene ends were 6 bases for V and 8 bases for J; bases not matched to a gene: 4. This CDR3 is CASRGQGVDEQFF. Written as DNA, the CDR3 is TGTGCCAGCAGAGGACAGGGGGTTGATGAGCAGTTCTTC.

This clone has only one observation. V gene TRBV5-1 combines with J gene TRBJ2-2; 8 bases align to TRBD2. The CDR3 has 15 amino acids. The V gene's germline CDR1 is SGHRS and CDR2 YFSETQ. After removal of 1 base from V and 4 bases from J, the junction contained 3 bases not matched to a gene. The CDR3 coding sequence is TGCGCCAGCAGCTTGCCGGGAGGGGGCACCGGGGAGCTGTTTTTT. Its translation: CASSLPGGGTGELFF.